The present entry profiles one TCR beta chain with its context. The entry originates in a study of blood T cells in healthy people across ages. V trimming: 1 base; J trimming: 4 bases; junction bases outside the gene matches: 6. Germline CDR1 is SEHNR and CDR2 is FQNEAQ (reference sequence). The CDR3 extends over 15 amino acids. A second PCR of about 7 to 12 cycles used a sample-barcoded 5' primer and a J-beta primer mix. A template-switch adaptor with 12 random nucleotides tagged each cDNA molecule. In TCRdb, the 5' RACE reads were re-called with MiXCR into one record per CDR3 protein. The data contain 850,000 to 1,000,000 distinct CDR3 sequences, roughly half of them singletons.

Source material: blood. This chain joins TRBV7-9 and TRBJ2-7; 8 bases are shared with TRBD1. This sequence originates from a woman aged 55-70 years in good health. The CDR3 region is CASSLVGQGSYEQYF. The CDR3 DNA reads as TGTGCCAGCAGCTTAGTTGGACAGGGATCTTACGAGCAGTACTTC.